The 18 T cell receptor beta chains given below trace back to one sample, sequenced in a study of cytomegalovirus exposure and HLA in healthy donors. The PCR ran on 60 Vbeta and 13 Jbeta primers. Method: immunoSEQ multiplex PCR; TCRdb's copy keeps in-frame clones and lacks some. The data contain about 110,000 clones, more than 70% of them singletons. Sequencing used PBMCs. These receptors were collected from a man aged 30 to 39 in good health and CMV-seronegative.

The chain employs TRBV7-9 and TRBJ2-1; 12 bases map to TRBD2. V shed 5 bases and J 8 bases; nucleotides not matched to a gene: 7. Germline assignment: CDR1 SEHNR and CDR2 FQNEAQ (reference sequence). The CDR3 contains 15 residues. The DNA of the CDR3 is TGTGCCAGCAGCGCGACTAGCGGGGGTTTCTATGAGCAGTTCTTC. Residues: CASSATSGGFYEQFF.

The table lists this clone with a few counts. DNA of the CDR3: TGCGCCAGCAGCCAAGGCAATTCGCTAGGTGAGCAGTTCTTC. Protein: CASSQGNSLGEQFF. The genes are TRBV4-3 and TRBJ2-1; D not certain. The V gene lost 1 base and the J gene lost 9 bases, with 13 bases spanning the gap. The germline gives CDR1 LGHNA, CDR2 YSLEER. The CDR3 consists of 14 residues.

V gene TRBV6-1 combines with J gene TRBJ2-7; D uncertain. V was trimmed by 0 bases and J by 4 bases, leaving 7 bases between them. The CDR3 spans 13 residues. Per the germline V gene, CDR1 is MNHNS and CDR2 is SASEGT. CDR3 in DNA: TGTGCCAGCAGTGAAGCGCTAGGTTACGAGCAGTACTTC. As protein: CASSEALGYEQYF.

The gene calls are TRBV12-5 and TRBJ2-1; 8 positions agree with TRBD1. The CDR3 runs 15 residues. CDR1 and CDR2 from the germline V gene are LGHNT and FRNRAP. V trimming: 4 bases; J trimming: 7 bases; junction bases outside the gene matches: 9. The CDR3 DNA reads TGTGCTAGTGGTTCAGTACAGGGGGTATCGAATGAGCAGTTCTTC. It is translated as CASGSVQGVSNEQFF.

J is TRBJ2-1 and V is TRBV6-6, with 10 bases matching TRBD2. The CDR3 totals 15 residues. In germline, CDR1 is MNHNY, CDR2 SVGAGI (reference sequence). Unmatched junction bases numbered 8, after V lost 8 bases and J lost 4 bases. In nucleotides, the CDR3 is TGTGCCAGCTTACTTAGCGGGAGGTCATACAATGAGCAGTTCTTC. Translated, it gives CASLLSGRSYNEQFF.

The V gene is TRBV29-1, the J gene TRBJ2-5, with D tentatively TRBD2 (6 bases). Trimming removed 8 bases from V and 4 bases from J, with 17 bases in between. CDR1 and CDR2 from the germline V gene are SQVTM and ANQGSEA. The CDR3 runs 13 residues. The CDR3 sequence is CSTTAGWGETQYF. In nucleotides, the CDR3 is TGCAGCACAACGGCGGGGTGGGGAGAGACCCAGTACTTC.

The CDR3 sequence is CASSMTGAEQYF. In nucleotides, the CDR3 is TGTGCCAGCAGCATGACAGGGGCCGAGCAGTACTTC. The gene calls are TRBV7-2 and TRBJ2-7; 8 nucleotides agree with TRBD1. Germline V gene lookup returns CDR1 SGHTA and CDR2 FQGNSA. The CDR3 has 12 residues. V shed 5 bases and J 6 bases; nucleotides not matched to a gene: 3.

This chain uses TRBV10-3 with TRBJ2-2, with TRBD2 as a possible D gene (6 bases). Germline V gene lookup returns CDR1 ENHRY and CDR2 SYGVKD. CDR3 size: 15 residues. V lost 6 bases and J 1 base, leaving 12 bases between the germline ends. CDR3: CAIRGREENTGELFF. The CDR3 nucleotides read TGTGCCATCAGGGGTAGGGAGGAGAACACCGGGGAGCTGTTTTTT.

CDR3 sequence (DNA): TGTGCCTGGAGTGAAAGGGGGAGCTCTGGAAACACCATATATTTT. This codes for CAWSERGSSGNTIYF. This chain links TRBV30 with TRBJ1-3; D might be TRBD1 (6 bases). CDR1 is GTSNPN, CDR2 SVGIG, per germline (reference sequence). With 1 base removed from V and 0 bases from J, the gap between germline ends came to 10 bases. The CDR3 is 15 amino acids.

The V gene is TRBV10-1, the J gene TRBJ2-6; TRBD2 matches at 12 bases. V gave up 2 bases and J gave up 4 bases; unmatched junction bases: 12. The CDR3 length is 20 residues. CDR1 is WNHNN, CDR2 SYGVQD, per germline (reference sequence). CDR3 DNA: TGCGCCAGCAGTGAGACCCTTGGACTAGCGGGACAGGTGGGGGCCAACGTCCTGACTTTC. This encodes CASSETLGLAGQVGANVLTF.

This clone was recorded only once. It is unclear where the CDR3 begins or ends on the DNA, so no DNA is shown, and the CDR3 is as TCRdb lists it. In the same sample, other DNA sequences code for this CDR3. The chain couples TRBV5-1 to TRBJ2-6; the D call in the table, TRBD1, was not verified against the DNA. Including both end residues, the CDR3 is 16 amino acids long. Germline CDR1 reads SGHRS; CDR2 reads YFSETQ. CDR3 in amino acids: CASSWGTGSGANVLTF.

The V call is TRBV19, the J call TRBJ1-4, with 12 positions matching TRBD1. CDR1 and CDR2 (germline): LNHDA, SQIVND (reference sequence). This CDR3 spans 16 amino acids. The V gene end was trimmed by 3 bases and the J gene end by 9 bases; junction bases not matched to a gene: 8. The CDR3 reads CASSINQGQGAQKLFF. The CDR3 DNA sequence: TGTGCCAGTAGTATCAATCAGGGACAGGGGGCACAAAAACTGTTTTTT.

The sample holds a few counts of this clone. This chain uses TRBV30 with TRBJ1-3, with D uncertain. This CDR3 spans 11 amino acids. Trimming cost V 3 bases and J 5 bases, with 5 bases left between them. Germline V gives CDR1 GTSNPN, CDR2 SVGIG (reference sequence). DNA of the CDR3: TGTGCCTGGAGGGGCAGAAACACCATATATTTT. It translates to CAWRGRNTIYF.

The chain combines TRBV9 with TRBJ1-6; D perhaps matches TRBD1 (5 bases). The CDR3 runs 16 residues. Per germline, CDR1 SGDLS and CDR2 YYNGEE. Trimming left V 0 bases short and J 10 bases short, with 17 bases between. CDR3 in amino acids: CASSVGRDPEGSPLHF. In DNA form, the CDR3 reads TGTGCCAGCAGCGTAGGCCGGGACCCGGAGGGCTCACCCCTCCACTTT.

This clone is labeled as medium-sized. This chain uses TRBV13 with TRBJ2-1; 9 bases agree with TRBD1. The V gene's germline CDR1 is PRHDT and CDR2 FYEKMQ (reference sequence). The length of the CDR3 is 17 residues. J gave up 2 bases and V 5 bases, and 10 bases lay outside the gene matches. The CDR3 DNA follows: TGTGCCAGCAGCAGCCTCACAGGGGACAGGGCCTACAATGAGCAGTTCTTC. The encoded protein is CASSSLTGDRAYNEQFF.

V usage is TRBV4-2 and J usage is TRBJ2-2; D is perhaps TRBD1 (7 bases). The CDR3 is 16 amino acids. Looked up from germline, CDR1 is LGHNA and CDR2 is YNFKEQ. Deletions cut 0 bases from V and 9 bases from J, with 17 bases between. The CDR3 DNA reads as TGTGCCAGCAGCCAAGAGTGGGGGCAGGGGGGCCGGGAGCTGTTTTTT. Protein product: CASSQEWGQGGRELFF.

CDR3 bases: TGTGCCATCAGTGAGTCGACAGGGGAGAACACTGAAGCTTTCTTT. Translated, it gives CAISESTGENTEAFF. V gene TRBV10-3 combines with J gene TRBJ1-1, with TRBD1 matching over 8 bases. Looked up from germline, CDR1 is ENHRY and CDR2 is SYGVKD. The V segment lost 0 bases and the J segment 1 base; nucleotides outside the gene matches: 1. This CDR3 spans 15 amino acids.

This CDR3 reads CASSAGGAGGKETQYF. The CDR3 nucleotides are TGTGCCAGCAGCGCCGGAGGAGCGGGAGGCAAGGAGACCCAGTACTTC. The V gene is TRBV9, the J gene TRBJ2-5, with 9 bases identical to TRBD2. The CDR3 covers 16 residues. Germline CDR1 reads SGDLS; CDR2 reads YYNGEE. After removal of 3 bases from V and 5 bases from J, the junction contained 11 bases not matched to a gene. Full variable domain (missing parts from reference TRBV9 and TRBJ2-5): DSGVTQTPKHLITATGQRVTLRCSPRSGDLSVYWYQQSLDQGLQFLIQYYNGEERAKGNILERFSAQQFPDLHSELNLSSLELGDSALYFCASSAGGAGGKETQYFGPGTRLLVL.